Given below is one T cell receptor (beta chain) in context. Germline is not matched at one junction end, which may reflect a read error. Other DNA sequences in the sample encode the same CDR3. The data derive from a study of blood T cell repertoires in COVID-19. On the study more broadly: Acute-phase and convalescent COVID-19 samples originated in the United States, Italy and Spain.

The CDR3 loop spans 14 amino acids. The V gene's germline CDR1 is MNHEY and CDR2 SMNVEV (reference sequence). Data came from immunoSEQ multiplex PCR; TCRdb stores just in-frame clones and leaves some out. This sample has about 210,000 clones, with around 80% found just once. The chain combines TRBV27 with TRBJ2-7; D is unresolved. The sample taken for sequencing was peripheral blood. This sequence originates from a woman aged 40 to 50 with acute or convalescent COVID-19. The CDR3 here is CASSLSTASTEQYF. CDR3 in DNA: TGTGCCAGCAGTTTGTCAACAGCTTCTACAGAGCAATACTTC.